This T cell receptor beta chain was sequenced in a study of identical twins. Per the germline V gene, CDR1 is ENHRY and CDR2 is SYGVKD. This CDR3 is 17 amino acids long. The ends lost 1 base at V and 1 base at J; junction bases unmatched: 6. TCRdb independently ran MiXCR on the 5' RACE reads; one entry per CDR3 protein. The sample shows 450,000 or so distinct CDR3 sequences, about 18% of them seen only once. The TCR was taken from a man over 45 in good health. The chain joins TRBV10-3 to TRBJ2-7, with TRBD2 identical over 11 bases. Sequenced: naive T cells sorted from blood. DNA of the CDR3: TGTGCCATCAGTGAGTTGACTACTAGCGGGAGTTCCTACGAGCAGTACTTC. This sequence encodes CAISELTTSGSSYEQYF.